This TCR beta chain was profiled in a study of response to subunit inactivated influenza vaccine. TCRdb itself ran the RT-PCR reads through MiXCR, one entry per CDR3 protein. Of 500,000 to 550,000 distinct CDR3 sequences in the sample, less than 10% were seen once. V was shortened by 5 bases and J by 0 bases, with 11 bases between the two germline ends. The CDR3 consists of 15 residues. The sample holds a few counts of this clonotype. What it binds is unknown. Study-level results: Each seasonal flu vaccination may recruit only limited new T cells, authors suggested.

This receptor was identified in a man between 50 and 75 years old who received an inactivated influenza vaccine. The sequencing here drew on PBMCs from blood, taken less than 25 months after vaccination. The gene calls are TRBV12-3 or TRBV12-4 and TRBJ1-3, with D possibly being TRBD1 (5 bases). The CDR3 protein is CASSSRTPSGNTIYF. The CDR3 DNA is TGTGCCAGCAGTAGTCGGACACCCTCTGGAAACACCATATATTTT.